This T cell receptor (beta chain) was recorded in a study of Graves' ophthalmopathy and Graves' hyperthyroidism. Whole-study results and caveats: Its predictions of ophthalmopathy progression gave the model roughly 71% sensitivity and 72% to 85% specificity.

CDR3 length: 16 residues. Germline CDR1 SGHDN, CDR2 FVKESK. V dropped 3 bases and J dropped 3; count of bases not matched to a gene: 9. Concerning this clonotype: Its antigen is not known.

The study amplified TCR beta CDR3 regions using RNA transcripts. In the first round, RT-PCR was carried out with HTBI primers, and a multiplex PCR formed the second round. TCRdb re-analysed the multiplex PCR reads in MiXCR, keeping a single row per CDR3 protein. The sample lists over a million distinct CDR3 sequences, 35% to 45% occurring once. The sequenced material came from peripheral blood or thyroid tissue (not recorded which). This sequence joins TRBV14 and TRBJ2-7, with 9 nucleotides matching TRBD1. The receptor's source is an adult man with Graves' hyperthyroidism. CDR3 amino acids: CASSHRTGTGFYEQYF. DNA of the CDR3: TGTGCCAGCAGCCATCGGACCGGGACAGGGTTCTACGAGCAGTACTTC.